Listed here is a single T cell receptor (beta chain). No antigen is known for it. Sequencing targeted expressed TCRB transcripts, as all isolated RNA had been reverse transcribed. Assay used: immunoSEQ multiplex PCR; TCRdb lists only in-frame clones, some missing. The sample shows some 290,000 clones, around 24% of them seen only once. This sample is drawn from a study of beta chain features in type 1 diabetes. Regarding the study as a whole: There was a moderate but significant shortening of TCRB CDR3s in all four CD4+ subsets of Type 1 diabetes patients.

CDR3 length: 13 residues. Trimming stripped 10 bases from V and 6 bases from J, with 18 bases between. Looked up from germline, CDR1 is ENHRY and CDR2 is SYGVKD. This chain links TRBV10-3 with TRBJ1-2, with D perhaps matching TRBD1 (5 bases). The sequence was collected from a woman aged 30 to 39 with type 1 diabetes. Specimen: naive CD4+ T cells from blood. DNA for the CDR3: TGTGCCACCAAAAGACAGCCCACGGATGGCTACACCTTC. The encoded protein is CATKRQPTDGYTF.